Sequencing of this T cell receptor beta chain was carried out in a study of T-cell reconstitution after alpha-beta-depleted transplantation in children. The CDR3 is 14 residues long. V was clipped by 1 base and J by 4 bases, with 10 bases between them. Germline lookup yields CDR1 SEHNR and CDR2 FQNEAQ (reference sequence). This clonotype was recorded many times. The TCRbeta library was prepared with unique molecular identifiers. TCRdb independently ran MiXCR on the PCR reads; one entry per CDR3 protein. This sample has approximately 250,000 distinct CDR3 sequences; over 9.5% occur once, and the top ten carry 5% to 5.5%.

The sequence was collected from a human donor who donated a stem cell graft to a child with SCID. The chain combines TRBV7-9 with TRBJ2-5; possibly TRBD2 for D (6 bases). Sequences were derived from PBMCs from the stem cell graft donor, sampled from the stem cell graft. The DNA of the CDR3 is TGTGCCAGCAGCTTAGAGGCGGGGCGAGAGACCCAGTACTTC. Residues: CASSLEAGRETQYF.